The clone carrying this T cell receptor beta chain was detected a few times. This record comes from a study of patients and donors after allogeneic stem cell transplantation. One entry per CDR3 protein, called by TCRdb with MiXCR from the RT-PCR reads. The table records about 40,000 distinct CDR3 sequences, about 31% of them present only once. The germline V and J ends were trimmed by 0 bases and 7 bases, with 18 bases remaining between them. In germline, CDR1 is LNHNV, CDR2 YYDKDF (reference sequence). The CDR3 has 17 amino acids. This receptor was obtained from a human donor who was either an allogeneic HSCT recipient or a stem cell or donor lymphocyte infusion donor (not recorded which). It is not recorded whose cells these are; they may come from a transplant donor. Sequencing input: blood, either unsorted or a sorted T cell fraction (not recorded which). The V call is TRBV15, the J call TRBJ1-4, with D perhaps TRBD1 (5 bases). In DNA, the CDR3 is TGTGCCACCAGCAGAGATCAGGGACTACTACGGGGTGAAAAACTGTTTTTT. Translated: CATSRDQGLLRGEKLFF.